Below, 27 T cell receptor beta chains from the same sample are listed, as sequenced in a study of identical twins. TCRdb re-analysed the 5' RACE reads in MiXCR, keeping a single row per CDR3 protein. The sample lists 650,000 to 750,000 distinct CDR3 sequences, about 20% occurring once. The same sample was also studied in work on T cells expressing NK-cell markers.

Sequences were obtained from PBMCs. The receptors come from a woman younger than 35 in good health.

This clonotype was seen more than once but under ten times. The rearrangement links TRBV21-1 to TRBJ1-2; TRBD1 was called by the table and not checked on the DNA. TRBV21-1 is recorded as a pseudogene. CDR3 length equals 13 residues. CDR3 region: CASSKEGFYGYTF. Here the CDR3 DNA reads TGTGCCAGCAGCAAAGAGGGGTTCTATGGCTACACCTTC.

This clonotype was seen a few times. The gene calls are TRBV2 and TRBJ2-3; possibly TRBD1 for D (5 bases). The germline gives CDR1 SNHLY, CDR2 FYNNEI. V lost 8 bases and J lost 3, with 18 bases in between. CDR3 length equals 15 residues. DNA for the CDR3: TGTGCCAGCCGTCTCCAGTGGGGCCGGACAGATACGCAGTATTTT. This gives the protein CASRLQWGRTDTQYF.

The genes are TRBV2 and TRBJ1-1; tentative D call: TRBD1 (5 bases). Looked up from germline, CDR1 is SNHLY and CDR2 is FYNNEI. This CDR3 contains 11 residues. Between the trimmed V and J ends, which lost 6 bases and 10 bases, there was a span of 12 bases. CDR3 amino acids: CASRTEGRAFF. CDR3 in DNA: TGTGCCAGCAGGACAGAGGGGAGAGCTTTCTTT. Combining the CDR3 with reference TRBV2 and TRBJ1-1 gives the whole variable domain EPEVTQTPSHQVTQMGQEVILRCVPISNHLYFYWYRQILGQKVEFLVSFYNNEISEKSEIFDDQFSVERPDGSNFTLKIRSTKLEDSAMYFCASRTEGRAFFGQGTRLTVV.

This clonotype was picked up a small number of times. The V call is TRBV5-1, the J call TRBJ2-7; D gene ambiguous. Germline V gene lookup returns CDR1 SGHRS and CDR2 YFSETQ. V shed 0 bases and J shed 12 bases, with 16 bases lying between them. The CDR3 is made up of 13 amino acids. CDR3 nucleotide sequence: TGCGCCAGCAGCTTGGGTTACAGAGGAATGAGGTACTTC. It encodes CASSLGYRGMRYF.

A word on this clonotype: The junction departs from the called germline gene at one end, perhaps through a read error. The V and J genes are TRBV9 and TRBJ2-7; 7 nucleotides agree with TRBD1. The CDR3 has 13 residues. In germline, CDR1 is SGDLS, CDR2 YYNGEE. CDR3 nucleotide sequence: TGTGCCAGTAGCGTAGAGGGGGCGGGTGAGCAGTACTTC. Its protein product is CASSVEGAGEQYF. Drawing the rest from reference TRBV9 and TRBJ2-7, the complete variable domain is DSGVTQTPKHLITATGQRVTLRCSPRSGDLSVYWYQQSLDQGLQFLIQYYNGEERAKGNILERFSAQQFPDLHSELNLSSLELGDSALYFCASSVEGAGEQYFGPGTRLTVT.

A few counts support this clonotype. This chain joins TRBV12-3 or TRBV12-4 and TRBJ2-1, with D tentatively TRBD2 (6 bases). Trimming shortened V by 7 bases and J by 10 bases, and 17 bases separated the two germline ends. CDR3 length equals 13 residues. This CDR3 reads CASTRGGWGEQFF. The CDR3 DNA reads as TGTGCCAGCACGCGGGGTGGATGGGGGGAGCAGTTCTTC.

This clonotype was counted between two and nine times. The J gene is TRBJ2-1, the V gene TRBV27; TRBD2 matches 10 bases. The CDR3 length is 16 residues. Germline lookup yields CDR1 MNHEY and CDR2 SMNVEV (reference sequence). Trimming at V came to 7 bases and at J to 6 bases, leaving 12 bases not matched to a gene. CDR3 amino acids: CASKTTASGGANEQFF. DNA of the CDR3: TGTGCCAGCAAAACCACGGCAAGCGGGGGGGCCAATGAGCAGTTCTTC.

This clonotype has a handful of counts. V gene TRBV29-1 combines with J gene TRBJ2-1; no clear D gene. Germline V lookup: CDR1 SQVTM, CDR2 ANQGSEA. Trimming pared 6 bases from V and 10 bases from J, leaving 16 bases between. This CDR3 is 12 amino acids long. The CDR3 region has the DNA TGCAGCGTGGAACCGACCTCGGGCGAGCAGTTCTTC. Its translation: CSVEPTSGEQFF.

This clonotype was seen ten or more times. The chain has TRBV20-1 and TRBJ2-7; D tentatively fits TRBD1 or TRBD2 (6 bases each). V was shortened by 2 bases and J by 0 bases, with 20 bases between the two germline ends. This CDR3 has 17 amino acids. Germline V gene lookup returns CDR1 DFQATT and CDR2 SNEGSKA (reference sequence). CDR3 nucleotides: TGCAGTGCTAGATGGAGGGGACGGGGGCAGAGCTCCTACGAGCAGTACTTC. This sequence encodes CSARWRGRGQSSYEQYF.

V usage is TRBV4-3 and J usage is TRBJ2-6, with unresolved D. Germline values: CDR1 LGHNA, CDR2 YSLEER. The CDR3 has 17 residues. V lost 2 bases to trimming and J lost 0 bases, with 11 bases between them. CDR3 coding DNA: TGCGCCAGCAGCCAATCTTATTTGGCCTCTGGGGCCAACGTCCTGACTTTC. It is translated as CASSQSYLASGANVLTF.

This clonotype was counted ten times or more. The chain carries TRBV7-8 and TRBJ2-5, with 9 bases matching TRBD1. J lost 5 bases, V lost 2 bases, and 6 bases had no gene match. This CDR3 has 15 amino acids. Germline CDR1 and CDR2: SGHVS and FQNEAQ. The CDR3: CASSLNRGLWETQYF. In DNA, the CDR3 is TGTGCCAGCAGCTTAAACAGGGGGCTTTGGGAGACCCAGTACTTC.

V usage is TRBV12-3 or TRBV12-4 and J usage is TRBJ2-5; D gene unclear. CDR3 length: 14 amino acids. V lost 3 bases, J lost 1 base, and 9 bases lay in between. CDR3 nucleotides: TGTGCCAGCAGTTTTCGAGTAACCCAAGAGACCCAGTACTTC. Translation: CASSFRVTQETQYF.

Ten or more counts support this clonotype. V usage is TRBV12-3 or TRBV12-4 and J usage is TRBJ2-7; D is unclear. Trimming stripped 1 base from V and 3 bases from J, with 7 bases between. CDR3 length: 13 amino acids. The CDR3 bases are TGTGCCAGCAGTTTAGGGGGAAACTACGAGCAGTACTTC. Protein sequence: CASSLGGNYEQYF.

The V gene is TRBV4-2, the J gene TRBJ2-3, with 10 bases fitting TRBD2. CDR1 and CDR2 from the germline V gene are LGHNA and YNFKEQ. This CDR3 is 16 amino acids long. V was clipped by 3 bases and J by 1 base; unmatched bases: 4. In nucleotides, the CDR3 is TGTGCCAGCAGCCACCAAGCGGGAGGGGGCACAGATACGCAGTATTTT. Protein product: CASSHQAGGGTDTQYF.

Only a few counts were recorded for this clonotype. The J gene is TRBJ1-1, the V gene TRBV7-2; possibly TRBD1 for D (5 bases). Per the germline V gene, CDR1 is SGHTA and CDR2 is FQGNSA. V lost 2 bases, J lost 6 bases, and 10 bases lay in between. This CDR3 contains 13 residues. CDR3 sequence reads: CASSLRRDAEAFF. As DNA, the CDR3 is TGTGCCAGCAGCTTACGCCGGGACGCTGAAGCTTTCTTT.

Details on this clonotype: A read error may be the cause here, since a much bigger clone is one base away. The chain is built from TRBV20-1 and TRBJ2-1; 9 bases line up with TRBD2. The trim removed 1 base at V and 2 bases at J, leaving 0 bases unmatched. Germline V gene lookup returns CDR1 DFQATT and CDR2 SNEGSKA (reference sequence). The CDR3 contains 14 residues. The CDR3 DNA follows: TGCAGTGCTAGAGGCGGGAGGGCCTACAATGAGCAGTTCTTC. Protein product: CSARGGRAYNEQFF.

This clonotype was seen at least ten times. The V call is TRBV11-3, the J call TRBJ2-3; TRBD2 matches 12 bases. V gave up 5 bases and J gave up 2 bases; unmatched junction bases: 2. The germline V gene has CDR1 SGHNT and CDR2 YENEEA. CDR3 size: 15 residues. CDR3 in DNA: TGTGCCAGCAGCCCTAGCGGGGGGGTCACAGATACGCAGTATTTT. This codes for CASSPSGGVTDTQYF.

This clonotype has more than one count but fewer than ten. The CDR3 spells CAISDPREETQYF. The CDR3 DNA sequence: TGTGCCATCAGTGATCCTAGGGAAGAGACCCAGTACTTC. The rearrangement links TRBV10-3 to TRBJ2-5; unclear D gene. Between the trimmed V and J ends, which lost 3 bases and 3 bases, there was a span of 8 bases. The CDR3 extends over 13 amino acids. CDR1 and CDR2 (germline): ENHRY, SYGVKD.

This clonotype came up a few times. This rearrangement joins TRBV6-5 to TRBJ2-5; D gene ambiguous. The ends were cut back, 3 bases at V and 1 base at J, with 15 bases in the middle. CDR3 length: 16 residues. CDR1 MNHEY and CDR2 SVGAGI come from the germline V gene. CDR3 sequence: CASSYRVGSVQETQYF. Written as DNA, the CDR3 is TGTGCCAGCAGTTATCGGGTGGGAAGCGTCCAAGAGACCCAGTACTTC.

This clonotype showed up just a few times. V gene TRBV27 combines with J gene TRBJ2-1, with TRBD2 matching over 8 bases. CDR1 is MNHEY, CDR2 SMNVEV, per germline (reference sequence). The CDR3 covers 18 residues. V shed 3 bases and J 5 bases; nucleotides not matched to a gene: 15. The CDR3 protein is CASSFISGLAPVDNEQFF. The DNA for the CDR3 is TGTGCCAGCAGTTTTATATCCGGACTAGCCCCCGTGGACAATGAGCAGTTCTTC.

This clonotype was counted ten times or more. The chain uses TRBV11-1 and TRBJ2-3; maybe TRBD1 (6 bases). The V end lost 4 bases, the J end lost 3 bases, and 11 bases lay between the germline ends. CDR1 is SGHAT, CDR2 FQDESV, per germline (reference sequence). The CDR3 is 14 residues long. The CDR3 coding sequence is TGTGCCAGCAGCTCCGTCCAGGGGACAGATACGCAGTATTTT. It codes for CASSSVQGTDTQYF.

The chain recombines TRBV29-1 with TRBJ2-3; D gene uncertain. This CDR3 is 10 amino acids long. The germline V gene has CDR1 SQVTM and CDR2 ANQGSEA. Deletions cut 7 bases from V and 6 bases from J, with 8 bases between. DNA of the CDR3: TGCAGCGGCGTTTCTGATACGCAGTATTTT. The encoded protein is CSGVSDTQYF.

V gene TRBV5-6 combines with J gene TRBJ2-7; TRBD1 matches at 7 bases. The CDR3 has 14 amino acids. Germline V gene sequence: CDR1 SGHDT, CDR2 YYEEEE. Unmatched junction bases numbered 7, after V lost 4 bases and J lost 3 bases. The DNA of the CDR3 is TGTGCCAGCAGCCTGGACAGGAAATACTACGAGCAGTACTTC. Translation: CASSLDRKYYEQYF.

There are a few counts of this clonotype. The V gene is TRBV12-3 or TRBV12-4, the J gene TRBJ2-7; D unresolved. The V and J ends lost 6 bases and 3 bases respectively, with 12 bases between them. The CDR3 totals 13 residues. The CDR3 DNA reads as TGTGCCAGCAGGCGAGCCTTAGTCTACGAGCAGTACTTC. This sequence encodes CASRRALVYEQYF.

The chain combines TRBV7-6 with TRBJ2-2; D gene uncertain. Per the germline V gene, CDR1 is SGHVS and CDR2 is FNYEAQ. The CDR3 has 14 residues. V lost 4 bases to trimming and J lost 3 bases, with 9 bases between them. This CDR3 is CASSSHRDTGELFF. CDR3 in DNA: TGTGCCAGCAGCTCACACCGTGACACCGGGGAGCTGTTTTTT.

This clonotype was observed many times. The V and J genes are TRBV3-1 and TRBJ2-7; D not resolved. Trimming shortened V by 3 bases and J by 5 bases, and 5 bases separated the two germline ends. The germline CDR1 and CDR2 sequences are LGHDT and YNNKEL (reference sequence). CDR3 length equals 11 residues. CDR3 residues: CASSQGNEQYF. CDR3 in DNA: TGTGCCAGCAGCCAGGGGAACGAGCAGTACTTC.

This clonotype was detected a few times. The rearrangement uses TRBV25-1 and TRBJ2-3, with 12 bases aligning to TRBD1. The CDR3 spans 17 residues. After removal of 10 bases from V and 4 bases from J, the junction contained 15 bases not matched to a gene. Germline CDR1 reads MGHDK; CDR2 reads SYGVNS. The CDR3, as DNA: TGTGCCACCATACCAAGAACCGGGACAGGGGGCTCAGATACGCAGTATTTT. Translated: CATIPRTGTGGSDTQYF.